A single sample gave rise to the 29 T cell receptor beta chains below, sequenced in a study of T cell responses to AZD1222 COVID-19 vaccine. Data came from immunoSEQ multiplex PCR; TCRdb stores just in-frame clones and leaves some out. Among about 100,000 clones listed, roughly 85% were seen once. This material consisted of peripheral blood, taken on day 0 of AZD1222 vaccination. The receptors stem from an adult in good health.

The chain recombines TRBV7-8 with TRBJ2-5; D is undetermined. Trimming left V 7 bases short and J 0 bases short, with 9 bases between. The length of the CDR3 is 13 residues. In germline, CDR1 is SGHVS, CDR2 FQNEAQ. In nucleotides, the CDR3 is TGTGCCAGCACTGCTCGGTACCAAGAGACCCAGTACTTC. Amino acids: CASTARYQETQYF.

The chain carries TRBV5-1 and TRBJ1-1, with D possibly being TRBD1 (5 bases). Germline CDR1 reads SGHRS; CDR2 reads YFSETQ. CDR3 length: 15 residues. V dropped 0 bases and J dropped 1 base, with 10 bases sitting between them. DNA of the CDR3: TGCGCCAGCAGCTTGGAGGGACCGGCGAACACTGAAGCTTTCTTT. It encodes CASSLEGPANTEAFF.

The chain carries TRBV5-1 and TRBJ2-7; D not resolved. The ends were cut back, 0 bases at V and 6 bases at J, with 13 bases in the middle. The CDR3 has 14 amino acids. Germline loops: CDR1 SGHRS, CDR2 YFSETQ. CDR3 in amino acids: CASSLAGPTGEQYF. DNA for the CDR3: TGCGCCAGCAGCTTGGCTGGGCCTACGGGCGAGCAGTACTTC.

Worth noting for this clone: A read error may account for a junction end that differs from germline. The CDR3 protein is CASSPQGRNTEAFF. The CDR3 DNA sequence: TGTGCCAGCTCGCCACAGGGCCGGAACACTGAAGCTTTCTTT. The chain combines TRBV18 with TRBJ1-1, with D possibly matching TRBD1 (6 bases). CDR1 KGHSH and CDR2 LQKENI come from the germline V gene. The CDR3 contains 14 residues.

This sequence joins TRBV7-2 and TRBJ2-1; 13 bases map to TRBD2. With 3 bases clipped from V and 6 bases from J, the junction kept 2 bases outside the gene matches. Germline CDR1 reads SGHTA; CDR2 reads FQGNSA. This CDR3 spans 15 amino acids. Written as DNA, the CDR3 is TGTGCCAGCAGCTTTTGGACTAGCGGGAGCAATGAGCAGTTCTTC. This sequence encodes CASSFWTSGSNEQFF. The complete variable domain, with remaining parts taken from reference TRBV7-2 and TRBJ2-1, reads GAGVSQSPSNKVTEKGKDVELRCDPISGHTALYWYRQSLGQGLEFLIYFQGNSAPDKSGLPSDRFSAERTGGSVSTLTIQRTQQEDSAVYLCASSFWTSGSNEQFFGPGTRLTVL.

The chain employs TRBV5-8 and TRBJ2-5, with a weak D call TRBD2 (5 bases). CDR3 length: 14 residues. Trimming shortened V by 0 bases and J by 2 bases, and 8 bases separated the two germline ends. Germline V lookup: CDR1 SGHTS, CDR2 YDEGEE. The CDR3 coding sequence is TGTGCCAGCAGCTTGGTCACGGGACAAGAGACCCAGTACTTC. It specifies CASSLVTGQETQYF.

V gene TRBV6-5 combines with J gene TRBJ2-6; possible D gene TRBD2, 5 bases. Per germline, CDR1 MNHEY and CDR2 SVGAGI. V lost 7 bases to trimming and J lost 1 base, with 11 bases between them. The CDR3 runs to 15 residues. The CDR3, as DNA: TGTGCCAGCAACTCCGAGGGTTCTGGGGCCAACGTCCTGACTTTC. This encodes CASNSEGSGANVLTF.

This chain joins TRBV5-1 and TRBJ1-3, with D maybe TRBD1 (6 bases). Germline CDR1 SGHRS, CDR2 YFSETQ. V was clipped by 3 bases and J by 4 bases, with 11 bases between them. The CDR3 is 14 residues long. CDR3 bases: TGCGCCAGCAGCTCGGGGGCAGGCGGAAACACCATATATTTT. Protein product: CASSSGAGGNTIYF.

The rearrangement uses TRBV6-5 and TRBJ2-7, with D unresolved. V was shortened by 0 bases and J by 0 bases, with 12 bases between the two germline ends. Germline lookup yields CDR1 MNHEY and CDR2 SVGAGI. The length of the CDR3 is 16 residues. CDR3 loop: CASSYSRLGGSYEQYF. The CDR3 DNA follows: TGTGCCAGCAGTTACTCGAGACTCGGTGGCTCCTACGAGCAGTACTTC.

CDR3 nucleotides: TGTGCCAGCAGTGATACAGGGAGGGGAGCTGAAGCTTTCTTT. Translation gives CASSDTGRGAEAFF. V is TRBV25-1 and J is TRBJ1-1; TRBD1 is a possible D gene (6 bases). Per the germline V gene, CDR1 is MGHDK and CDR2 is SYGVNS. This CDR3 is built from 14 residues. V lost 3 bases and J lost 6, with 14 bases in between.

This chain joins TRBV27 and TRBJ2-3; 11 positions agree with TRBD2. V lost 5 bases, J lost 5 bases, and 12 bases stayed unmatched. CDR1 is MNHEY, CDR2 SMNVEV, per germline (reference sequence). The CDR3 loop spans 17 amino acids. The CDR3 reads CASSTSSGGPGGDTQYF. The CDR3 DNA reads TGTGCCAGCAGTACCTCTAGCGGGGGGCCCGGGGGAGATACGCAGTATTTT.

J is TRBJ1-6 and V is TRBV11-3; no clear D. This CDR3 spans 13 amino acids. The V end was cut by 5 bases, the J end by 10 bases, with 12 bases between. Per germline, CDR1 SGHNT and CDR2 YENEEA. In DNA form, the CDR3 reads TGTGCCAGCAGCCCGGGTCACGGCTCACCCCTCCACTTT. This encodes CASSPGHGSPLHF.

This chain links TRBV19 with TRBJ2-7, with 9 bases lining up with TRBD2. The ends lost 3 bases at V and 0 bases at J; junction bases unmatched: 3. Germline V gives CDR1 LNHDA, CDR2 SQIVND (reference sequence). The CDR3 has 15 residues. The CDR3 DNA reads TGTGCCAGTAGTATCGGCGGGAGGGGCTCCTACGAGCAGTACTTC. Protein sequence: CASSIGGRGSYEQYF.

The chain joins TRBV24-1 to TRBJ2-7, with a possible D match to TRBD1 (5 bases). Deletions cut 0 bases from V and 7 bases from J, with 9 bases between. CDR1 and CDR2 from the germline V gene are KGHDR and SFDVKD. CDR3 length equals 13 residues. In DNA form, the CDR3 reads TGTGCCACCAGTGATTTGCAGGGCGGAGAGCAGTACTTC. Encoded protein: CATSDLQGGEQYF.

The chain carries TRBV6-2 or TRBV6-3 and TRBJ2-1; 9 bases fit TRBD2. V gave up 0 bases and J gave up 7 bases; unmatched junction bases: 13. Germline V gives CDR1 MNHEY, CDR2 SVGEGT. This CDR3 has 18 residues. The CDR3 is CASSYSSSGAPVRNEQFF. CDR3 sequence (DNA): TGTGCCAGCAGTTACTCGTCTAGCGGGGCCCCGGTTCGTAATGAGCAGTTCTTC.

The chain uses TRBV19 and TRBJ1-1, with D tentatively TRBD1 (6 bases). This CDR3 spans 18 amino acids. Trimming left V 4 bases short and J 1 base short, with 22 bases between. Germline CDR1 and CDR2: LNHDA and SQIVND (reference sequence). CDR3 protein: CASSNGRGNTRPNTEAFF. The CDR3 nucleotides read TGTGCCAGTAGTAACGGGAGGGGGAATACCCGACCGAACACTGAAGCTTTCTTT.

The DNA of the CDR3 is TGTGCCAGCAGCCCTCGAGACAGGGCCTACGAGCAGTACTTC. Amino acid sequence: CASSPRDRAYEQYF. The genes are TRBV7-8 and TRBJ2-7; 7 positions match TRBD1. This CDR3 has 14 residues. Trimming removed 5 bases from V and 2 bases from J; junction bases left unmatched: 6. CDR1 and CDR2 (germline): SGHVS, FQNEAQ.

In DNA form, the CDR3 reads TGTGCCAGCACCTTAAGGGGGGGCGGGGTGAATGAGCAGTTCTTC. It encodes CASTLRGGGVNEQFF. This chain links TRBV6-5 with TRBJ2-1; tentative D call: TRBD2 (7 bases). CDR1 and CDR2 (germline): MNHEY, SVGAGI. Trimming removed 7 bases at V and 7 bases at J, with 20 bases between. The CDR3 runs 15 residues.

The chain couples TRBV11-3 to TRBJ2-2; D unclear. Trimming took 5 bases from V and 3 from J, leaving 4 bases between them. This CDR3 region has 12 residues. Germline CDR1 and CDR2: SGHNT and YENEEA. The CDR3 sequence is CASSQHTGELFF. DNA for the CDR3: TGTGCCAGCAGCCAACACACCGGGGAGCTGTTTTTT.

V is TRBV5-1 and J is TRBJ2-1; 7 bases align to TRBD1. The V and J ends lost 3 bases and 4 bases, in that order; junction bases with no gene match: 7. Germline V gives CDR1 SGHRS, CDR2 YFSETQ. The CDR3 runs 15 residues. The CDR3 spells CASSWAGQDYNEQFF. The CDR3, as DNA: TGCGCCAGCAGCTGGGCCGGACAGGATTACAATGAGCAGTTCTTC.

The V and J genes are TRBV7-2 and TRBJ1-1; 7 bases fit TRBD1. Germline-derived CDR1 and CDR2 are SGHTA and FQGNSA. With V trimmed by 7 bases and J by 7 bases, 12 bases remained unmatched. The CDR3 consists of 14 residues. This CDR3 is CASNFRRGGGEAFF. The DNA for the CDR3 is TGTGCCAGCAACTTCAGGAGAGGGGGCGGTGAAGCTTTCTTT.

The chain has TRBV6-1 and TRBJ2-7; unclear D gene. Germline CDR1 and CDR2: MNHNS and SASEGT. Deletions cut 3 bases from V and 4 bases from J, with 7 bases between. The CDR3 contains 12 residues. The CDR3 protein is CASSDSPYEQYF. In nucleotides, the CDR3 is TGTGCCAGCAGTGATTCCCCATACGAGCAGTACTTC.

Concerning this clone itself: The junction departs from germline at one end; a sequencing error may be responsible. The rearrangement uses TRBV7-7 and TRBJ2-5; maybe TRBD2 (6 bases). Germline loops: CDR1 SSHAT, CDR2 FNYEAQ (reference sequence). This CDR3 is built from 18 residues. CDR3 in DNA: TGTGCTAGCAGCTTAGCTTTTTCCGGTTTGGGGGGTAAGGAGACCCAGTACTTC. Protein product: CASSLAFSGLGGKETQYF.

The V call is TRBV3-1 (or the pseudogene TRBV3-2), the J call TRBJ1-5; 7 nucleotides match TRBD1. The trim removed 3 bases at V and 2 bases at J, leaving 1 base unmatched. The CDR3 sequence is 14 residues long. Germline CDR1 LGHDT, CDR2 YNNKEL (reference sequence). The DNA for the CDR3 is TGTGCCAGCAGCCAGGGGACAGGCAATCAGCCCCAGCATTTT. It yields the protein CASSQGTGNQPQHF.

V gene TRBV7-9 combines with J gene TRBJ1-5, with no clear D. V was clipped by 4 bases and J by 4 bases, with 5 bases between them. The germline V gene has CDR1 SEHNR and CDR2 FQNEAQ (reference sequence). The CDR3 length is 12 residues. The CDR3 region has the DNA TGTGCCAGCAGCTCGAATAATCAGCCCCAGCATTTT. Translation: CASSSNNQPQHF.

The chain employs TRBV10-1 and TRBJ1-2, with 9 positions matching TRBD1. Germline loops: CDR1 WNHNN, CDR2 SYGVQD (reference sequence). V lost 6 bases, J lost 7 bases, and 6 bases stayed unmatched. The CDR3 contains 13 residues. The CDR3: CASRDRGWVGYTF. Written as DNA, the CDR3 is TGCGCCAGCAGGGACAGGGGATGGGTTGGCTACACCTTC.

In its sample, this clone was seen a few times. The genes are TRBV12-3 or TRBV12-4 and TRBJ1-2; no firm D call. Trimming stripped 6 bases from V and 4 bases from J, with 12 bases between. CDR3 length: 13 amino acids. The CDR3 sequence: CASSLGLSYGYTF. CDR3 bases: TGTGCCAGCAGCCTAGGACTGAGCTATGGCTACACCTTC.

This chain links TRBV5-4 with TRBJ2-2; 9 bases fit TRBD2. This CDR3 contains 17 residues. CDR1 is SGHNT and CDR2 is YYREEE in the germline V gene (reference sequence). V gave up 0 bases and J gave up 8 bases; unmatched junction bases: 11. This CDR3 reads CASSLGAGGPSLGELFF. CDR3 in DNA: TGTGCCAGCAGCTTGGGTGCGGGAGGGCCTTCTTTGGGGGAGCTGTTTTTT.

V is TRBV3-1 (or the pseudogene TRBV3-2) and J is TRBJ1-5; the D is unclear. Germline loops: CDR1 LGHDT, CDR2 YNNKEL (reference sequence). The CDR3 runs 13 residues. Trimming removed 3 bases at V and 4 bases at J, with 7 bases between. The CDR3 DNA reads as TGTGCCAGCAGCCATACCGAGAATCAGCCCCAGCATTTT. Translated, it gives CASSHTENQPQHF.